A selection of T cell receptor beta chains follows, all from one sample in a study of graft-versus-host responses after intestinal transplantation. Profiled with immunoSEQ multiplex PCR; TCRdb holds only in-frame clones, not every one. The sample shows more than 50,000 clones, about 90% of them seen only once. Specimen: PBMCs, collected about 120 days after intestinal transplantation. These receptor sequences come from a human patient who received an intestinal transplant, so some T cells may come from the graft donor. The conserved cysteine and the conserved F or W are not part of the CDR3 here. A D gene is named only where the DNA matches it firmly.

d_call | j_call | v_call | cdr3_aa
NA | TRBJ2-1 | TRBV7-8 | ASSLAGSYNEQF
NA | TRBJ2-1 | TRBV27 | ASSFLLVSPYNEQF
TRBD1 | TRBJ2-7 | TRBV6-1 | ASSSRTGGFYEQY
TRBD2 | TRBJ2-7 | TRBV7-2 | ASSWGGSAYEQY
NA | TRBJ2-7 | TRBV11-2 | ASSLVRGGSEQY
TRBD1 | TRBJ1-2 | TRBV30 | AWTRQGGNHGYT
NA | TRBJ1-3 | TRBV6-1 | ASRPNGLSGNTIY
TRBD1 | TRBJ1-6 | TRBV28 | ASGETGAYNSPLH
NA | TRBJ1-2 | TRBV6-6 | ASSYTRAYGYT
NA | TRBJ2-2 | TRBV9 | ASSVSGTYTGELF
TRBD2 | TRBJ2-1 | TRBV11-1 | ASSFLAGGDNEQF
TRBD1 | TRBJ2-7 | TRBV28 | ASSHPNRGRGYEQY
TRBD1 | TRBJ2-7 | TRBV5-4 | ASSSGQGARGEQY
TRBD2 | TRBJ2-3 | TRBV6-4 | ASSDGTSGDTDTQY
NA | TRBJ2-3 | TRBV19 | ASKSGVFTDTQY
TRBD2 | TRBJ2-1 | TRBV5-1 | ASSLTSGYNEQF
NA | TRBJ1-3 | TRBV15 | ATSNSKSPSGNTIY
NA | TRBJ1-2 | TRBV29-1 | SVLLPRVNGYT
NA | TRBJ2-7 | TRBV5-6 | ASSNRISSYEQY
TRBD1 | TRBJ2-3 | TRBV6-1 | ASRGTATDTQY
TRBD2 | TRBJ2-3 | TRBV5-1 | ASSPPAGGGDTQY
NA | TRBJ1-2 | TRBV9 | ASSVAVNYGYT
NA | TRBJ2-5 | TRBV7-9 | ASSPGRQSYQETQY
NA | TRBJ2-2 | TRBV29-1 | SGRRGIEAGELF
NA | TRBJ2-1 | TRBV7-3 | ASSSDGSSYNEQF
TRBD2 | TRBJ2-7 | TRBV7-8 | ASSLWGGETTYEQY
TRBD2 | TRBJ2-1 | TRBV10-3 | AISGGLAGGNEQF
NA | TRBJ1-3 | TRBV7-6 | ASSLENYSAPRPLPSGNTIY
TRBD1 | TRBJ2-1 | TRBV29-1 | SIEDRGMVSEQF
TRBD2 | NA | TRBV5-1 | ASSLWGGSYEQY
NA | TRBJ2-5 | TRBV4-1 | ASSQDQREWETQY
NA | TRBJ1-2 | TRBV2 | ASSELARGHYGYT
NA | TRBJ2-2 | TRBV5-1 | ASSPRQSGELF
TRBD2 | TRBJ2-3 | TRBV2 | ASSLAGSTDTQY
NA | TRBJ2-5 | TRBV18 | ASSPWQSQETQY
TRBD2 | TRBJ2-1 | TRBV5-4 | ASSLAGLADEQF
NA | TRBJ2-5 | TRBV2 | ASSVAPETQY
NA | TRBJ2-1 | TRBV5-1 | ASSSESYLSYNEQF
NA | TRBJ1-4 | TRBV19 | ASWDTGATNEKLF
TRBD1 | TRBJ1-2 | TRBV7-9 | ASSRLGGQGGDGYT
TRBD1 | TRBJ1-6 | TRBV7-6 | ASSLDSRQGANSPLH
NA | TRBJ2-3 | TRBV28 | ASSITGLTFTDTQY
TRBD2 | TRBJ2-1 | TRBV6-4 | ASSDGGEEECNEQF
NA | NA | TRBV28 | ASSPPRVRVLYEQY
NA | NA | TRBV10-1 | ASRCPGPWFYEQY
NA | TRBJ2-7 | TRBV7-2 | ASSLRAFREQY
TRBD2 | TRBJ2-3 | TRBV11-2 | ASSSVTSGRSTDTQY
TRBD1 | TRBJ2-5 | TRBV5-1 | ASSAAGTGGKETQY
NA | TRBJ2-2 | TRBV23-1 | ASRRQRRYTGELF
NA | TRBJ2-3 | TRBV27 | ASSSLGGGLDTQY
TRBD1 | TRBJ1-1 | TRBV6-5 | ASSIDRVDTEAF